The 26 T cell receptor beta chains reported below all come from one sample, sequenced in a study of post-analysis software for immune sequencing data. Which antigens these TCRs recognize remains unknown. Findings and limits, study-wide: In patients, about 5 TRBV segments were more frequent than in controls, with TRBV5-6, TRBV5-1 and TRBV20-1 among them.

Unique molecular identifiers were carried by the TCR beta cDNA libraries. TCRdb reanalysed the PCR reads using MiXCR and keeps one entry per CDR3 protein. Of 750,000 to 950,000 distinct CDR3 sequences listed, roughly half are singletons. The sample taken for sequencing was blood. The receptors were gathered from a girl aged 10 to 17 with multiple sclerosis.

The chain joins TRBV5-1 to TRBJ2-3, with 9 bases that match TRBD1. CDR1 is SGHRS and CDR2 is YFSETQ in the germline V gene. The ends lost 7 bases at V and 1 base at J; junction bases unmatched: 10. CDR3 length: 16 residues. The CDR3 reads CASGMTGQGRTDTQYF. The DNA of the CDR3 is TGCGCCAGCGGTATGACGGGACAGGGTCGCACAGATACGCAGTATTTT. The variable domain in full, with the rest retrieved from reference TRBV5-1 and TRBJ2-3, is KAGVTQTPRYLIKTRGQQVTLSCSPISGHRSVSWYQQTPGQGLQFLFEYFSETQRNKGNFPGRFSGRQFSNSRSEMNVSTLELGDSALYLCASGMTGQGRTDTQYFGPGTRLTVL.

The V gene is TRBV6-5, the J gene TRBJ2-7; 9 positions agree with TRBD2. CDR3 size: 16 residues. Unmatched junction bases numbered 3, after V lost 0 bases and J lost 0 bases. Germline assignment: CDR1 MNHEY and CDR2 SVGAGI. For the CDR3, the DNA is TGTGCCAGCAGTTACTCTCGGCGGGAGGGCTCCTACGAGCAGTACTTC. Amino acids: CASSYSRREGSYEQYF.

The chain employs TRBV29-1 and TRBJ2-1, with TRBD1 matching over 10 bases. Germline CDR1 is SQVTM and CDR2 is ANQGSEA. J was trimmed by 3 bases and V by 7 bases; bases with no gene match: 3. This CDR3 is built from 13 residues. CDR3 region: CSGGTGVYNEQFF. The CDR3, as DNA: TGCAGCGGGGGGACAGGGGTCTACAATGAGCAGTTCTTC.

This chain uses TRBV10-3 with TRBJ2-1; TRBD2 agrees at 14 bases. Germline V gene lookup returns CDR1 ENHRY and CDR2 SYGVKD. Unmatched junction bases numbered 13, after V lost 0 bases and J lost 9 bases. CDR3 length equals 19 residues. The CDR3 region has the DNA TGTGCCATCAGTGAGTCGTCGGGACTAGCGGGAGCGCTGGACGCTGAGCAGTTCTTC. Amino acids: CAISESSGLAGALDAEQFF.

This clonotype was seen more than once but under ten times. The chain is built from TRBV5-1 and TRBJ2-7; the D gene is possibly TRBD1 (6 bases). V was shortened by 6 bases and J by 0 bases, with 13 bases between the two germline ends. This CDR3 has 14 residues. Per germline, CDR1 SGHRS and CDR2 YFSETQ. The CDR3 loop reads CASNRDKNSYEQYF. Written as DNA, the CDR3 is TGCGCCAGCAACCGGGACAAAAACTCCTACGAGCAGTACTTC. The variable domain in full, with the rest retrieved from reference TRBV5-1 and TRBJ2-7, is KAGVTQTPRYLIKTRGQQVTLSCSPISGHRSVSWYQQTPGQGLQFLFEYFSETQRNKGNFPGRFSGRQFSNSRSEMNVSTLELGDSALYLCASNRDKNSYEQYFGPGTRLTVT.

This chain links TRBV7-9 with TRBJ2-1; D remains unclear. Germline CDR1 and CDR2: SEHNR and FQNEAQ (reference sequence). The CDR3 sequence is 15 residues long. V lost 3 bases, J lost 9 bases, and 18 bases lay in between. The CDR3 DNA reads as TGTGCCAGCAGCTTTGGTGGTAGTGTTATGGGTGAGCAGTTCTTC. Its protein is CASSFGGSVMGEQFF.

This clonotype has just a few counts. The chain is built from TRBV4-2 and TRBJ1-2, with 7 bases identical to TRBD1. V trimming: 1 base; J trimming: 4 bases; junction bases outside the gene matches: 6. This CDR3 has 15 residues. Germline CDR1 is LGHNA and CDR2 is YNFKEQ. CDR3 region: CASSQARDSAYGYTF. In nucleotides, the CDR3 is TGTGCCAGCAGCCAAGCGCGGGACAGCGCCTATGGCTACACCTTC.

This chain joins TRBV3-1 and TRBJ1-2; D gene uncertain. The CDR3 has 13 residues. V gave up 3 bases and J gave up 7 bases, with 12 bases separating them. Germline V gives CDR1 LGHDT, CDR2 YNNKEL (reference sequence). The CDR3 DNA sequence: TGTGCCAGCAGCCAGGGCGGGGAAGGTGGCTACACCTTC. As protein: CASSQGGEGGYTF.

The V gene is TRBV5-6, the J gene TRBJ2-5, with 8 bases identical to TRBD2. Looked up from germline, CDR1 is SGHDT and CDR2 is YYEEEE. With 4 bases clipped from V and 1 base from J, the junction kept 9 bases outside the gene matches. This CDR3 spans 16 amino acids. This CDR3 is CASSREGSGPQETQYF. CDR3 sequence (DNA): TGTGCCAGCAGCCGGGAGGGTAGCGGGCCCCAAGAGACCCAGTACTTC.

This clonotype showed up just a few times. The CDR3 reads CSARLREGSYNEQFF. Written as DNA, the CDR3 is TGCAGTGCTAGATTGCGGGAGGGTAGCTACAATGAGCAGTTCTTC. J is TRBJ2-1 and V is TRBV20-1, with 9 bases lining up with TRBD2. Germline V lookup: CDR1 DFQATT, CDR2 SNEGSKA (reference sequence). This CDR3 region has 15 residues. Losses at the gene ends were 2 bases for V and 3 bases for J; bases not matched to a gene: 5.

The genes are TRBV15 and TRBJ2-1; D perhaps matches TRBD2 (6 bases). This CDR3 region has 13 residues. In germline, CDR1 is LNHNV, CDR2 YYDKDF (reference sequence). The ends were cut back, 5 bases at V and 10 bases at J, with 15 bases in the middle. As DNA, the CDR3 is TGTGCCACCAGCGAGAGATCGGCGGGAGAGCAGTTCTTC. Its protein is CATSERSAGEQFF.

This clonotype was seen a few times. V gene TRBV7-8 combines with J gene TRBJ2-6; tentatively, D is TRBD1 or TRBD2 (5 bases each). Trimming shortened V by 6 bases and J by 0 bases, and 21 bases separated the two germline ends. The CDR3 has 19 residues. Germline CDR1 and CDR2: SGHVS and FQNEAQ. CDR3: CASRRDAGSSSSGANVLTF. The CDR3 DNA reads TGTGCCAGCAGACGGGACGCAGGGTCCTCTAGCTCTGGGGCCAACGTCCTGACTTTC.

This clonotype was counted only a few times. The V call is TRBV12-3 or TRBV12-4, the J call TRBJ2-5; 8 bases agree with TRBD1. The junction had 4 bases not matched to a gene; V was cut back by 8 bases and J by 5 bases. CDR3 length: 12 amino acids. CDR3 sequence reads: CASSGGSETQYF. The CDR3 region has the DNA TGTGCCAGCTCAGGGGGCTCGGAGACCCAGTACTTC.

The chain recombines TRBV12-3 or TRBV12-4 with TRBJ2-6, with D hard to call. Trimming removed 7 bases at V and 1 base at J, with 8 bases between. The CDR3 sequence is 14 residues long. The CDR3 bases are TGTGCCAGCACCCTTAGGTCTGGGGCCAACGTCCTGACTTTC. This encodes CASTLRSGANVLTF.

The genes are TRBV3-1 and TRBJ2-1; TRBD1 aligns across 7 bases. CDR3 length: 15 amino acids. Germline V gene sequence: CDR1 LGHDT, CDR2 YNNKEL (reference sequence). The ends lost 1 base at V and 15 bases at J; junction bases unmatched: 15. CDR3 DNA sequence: TGTGCCAGCAGCCAAGCGGCACAGGGGCTGGGGTATGCGTTCTTC. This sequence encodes CASSQAAQGLGYAFF.

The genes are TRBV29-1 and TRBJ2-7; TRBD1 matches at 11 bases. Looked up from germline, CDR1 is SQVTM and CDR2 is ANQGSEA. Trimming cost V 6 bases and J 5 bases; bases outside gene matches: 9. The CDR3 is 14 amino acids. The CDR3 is CSVRPGTGGHEQYF. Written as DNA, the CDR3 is TGCAGCGTCCGTCCCGGGACAGGGGGTCACGAGCAGTACTTC.

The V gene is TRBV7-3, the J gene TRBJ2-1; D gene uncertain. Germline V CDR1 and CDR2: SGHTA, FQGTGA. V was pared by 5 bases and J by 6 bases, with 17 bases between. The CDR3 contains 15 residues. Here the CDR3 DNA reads TGTGCCAGCAGCCCGACCTCGGACGACGCCAATGAGCAGTTCTTC. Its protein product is CASSPTSDDANEQFF.

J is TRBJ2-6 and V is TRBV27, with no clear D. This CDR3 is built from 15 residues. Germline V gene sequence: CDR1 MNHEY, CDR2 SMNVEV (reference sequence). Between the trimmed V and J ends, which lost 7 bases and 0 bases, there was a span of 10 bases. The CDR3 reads CASTLGTSGANVLTF. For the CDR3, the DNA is TGTGCCAGCACCCTGGGCACCTCTGGGGCCAACGTCCTGACTTTC.

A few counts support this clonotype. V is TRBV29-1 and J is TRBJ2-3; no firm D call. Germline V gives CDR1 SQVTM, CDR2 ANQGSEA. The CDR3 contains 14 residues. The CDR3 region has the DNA TGCAGTTTACAAGGGCTCAGAAGCACAGATACGCAGTATTTT. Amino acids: CSLQGLRSTDTQYF.

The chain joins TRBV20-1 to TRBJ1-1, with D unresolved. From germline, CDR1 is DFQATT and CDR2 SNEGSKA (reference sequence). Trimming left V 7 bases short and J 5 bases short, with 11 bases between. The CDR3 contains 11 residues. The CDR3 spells CSVVKNTEAFF. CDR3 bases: TGCAGTGTTGTGAAGAATACTGAAGCTTTCTTT.

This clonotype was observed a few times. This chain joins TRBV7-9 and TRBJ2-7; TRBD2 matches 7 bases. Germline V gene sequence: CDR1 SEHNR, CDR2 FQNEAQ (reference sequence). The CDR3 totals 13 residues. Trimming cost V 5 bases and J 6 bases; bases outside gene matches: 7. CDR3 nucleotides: TGTGCCAGCAGCCGTACGCCGGGGGGCGAGCAGTACTTC. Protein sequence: CASSRTPGGEQYF.

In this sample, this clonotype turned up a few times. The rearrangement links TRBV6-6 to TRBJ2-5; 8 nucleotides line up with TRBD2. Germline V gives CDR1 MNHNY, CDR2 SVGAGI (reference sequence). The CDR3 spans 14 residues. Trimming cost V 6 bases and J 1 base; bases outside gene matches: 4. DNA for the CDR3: TGTGCCAGCAGGGAACGGGGGGGCCAAGAGACCCAGTACTTC. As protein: CASRERGGQETQYF.

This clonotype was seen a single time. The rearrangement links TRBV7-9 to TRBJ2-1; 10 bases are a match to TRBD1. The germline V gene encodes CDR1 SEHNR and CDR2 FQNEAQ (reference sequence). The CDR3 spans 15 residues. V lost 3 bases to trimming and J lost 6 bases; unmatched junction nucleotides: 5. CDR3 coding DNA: TGTGCCAGCAGCTTCCGACAGGGGGCGGCCAATGAGCAGTTCTTC. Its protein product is CASSFRQGAANEQFF.

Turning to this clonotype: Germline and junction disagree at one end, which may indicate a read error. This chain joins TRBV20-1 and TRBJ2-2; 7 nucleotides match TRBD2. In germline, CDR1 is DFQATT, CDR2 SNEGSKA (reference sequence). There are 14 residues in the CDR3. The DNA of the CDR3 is TGCAGTGCTAGAGGCCTAGCGGACACCGGGGAGCGGTTTTTT. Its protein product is CSARGLADTGERFF.

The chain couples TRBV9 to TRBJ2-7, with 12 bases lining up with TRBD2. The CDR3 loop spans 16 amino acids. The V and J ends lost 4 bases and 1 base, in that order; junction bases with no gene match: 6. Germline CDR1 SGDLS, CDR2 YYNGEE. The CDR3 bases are TGTGCCAGCAGCCCCACTAGCGGGGGGCAATCCTACGAGCAGTACTTC. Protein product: CASSPTSGGQSYEQYF.

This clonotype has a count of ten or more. This CDR3 is CASSLGTTPPAEQFF. CDR3 in DNA: TGTGCCAGCAGCTTAGGGACTACCCCTCCAGCTGAGCAGTTCTTC. V is TRBV7-9 and J is TRBJ2-1; tentative D call: TRBD2 (6 bases). Germline CDR1 reads SEHNR; CDR2 reads FQNEAQ (reference sequence). This CDR3 has 15 residues. V was shortened by 1 base and J by 9 bases, with 16 bases between the two germline ends.